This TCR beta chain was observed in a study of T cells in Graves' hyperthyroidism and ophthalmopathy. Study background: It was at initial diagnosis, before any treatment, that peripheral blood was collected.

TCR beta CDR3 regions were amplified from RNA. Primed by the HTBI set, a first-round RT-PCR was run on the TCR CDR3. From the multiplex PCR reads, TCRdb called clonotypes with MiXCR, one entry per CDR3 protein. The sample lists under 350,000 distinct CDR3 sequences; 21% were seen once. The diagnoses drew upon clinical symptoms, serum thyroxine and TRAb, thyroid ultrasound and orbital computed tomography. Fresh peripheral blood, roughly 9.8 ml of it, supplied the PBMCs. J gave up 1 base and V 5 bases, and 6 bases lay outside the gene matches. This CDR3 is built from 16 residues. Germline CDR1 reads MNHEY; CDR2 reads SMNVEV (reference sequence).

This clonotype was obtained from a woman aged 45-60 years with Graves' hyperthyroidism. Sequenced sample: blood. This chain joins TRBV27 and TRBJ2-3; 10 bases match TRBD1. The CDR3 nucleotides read TGTGCCAGCAGTAGAGCCGGGACAGGGGGCACAGATACGCAGTATTTT. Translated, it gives CASSRAGTGGTDTQYF.